The 29 T cell receptor beta chains in this list originate from one sample, sequenced in a study of blood T cells in healthy people across ages. A J-beta primer mix and a sample-barcoded 5' primer were used in a second PCR of about 7 to 12 cycles. In TCRdb, the 5' RACE reads were re-called with MiXCR into one record per CDR3 protein. The data hold 1.5 million to 2 million distinct CDR3 sequences, with roughly a third observed a single time. Sequencing input: blood. These receptors originate from a young woman in good health.

The chain is built from TRBV10-1 and TRBJ2-2; D is perhaps TRBD1 (5 bases). V was cut by 10 bases and J by 4 bases, with 13 bases left in between. The CDR3 is made up of 13 amino acids. Germline loops: CDR1 WNHNN, CDR2 SYGVQD (reference sequence). The chain's CDR3 is CATSQGVTGELFF. CDR3 nucleotide sequence: TGCGCCACCTCCCAGGGTGTCACCGGGGAGCTGTTTTTT.

The V gene is TRBV19, the J gene TRBJ2-5, with D perhaps given as TRBD1 or TRBD2 (6 bases each). Judging by the DNA end, TRBJ2-7 fits better; the J call may be wrong. Germline V lookup: CDR1 LNHDA, CDR2 SQIVND (reference sequence). The CDR3 has 14 amino acids. The CDR3 DNA reads TGTGCCAGTAGTGTCGGGGGCGGACTCTACGAGCAGTACTTC. Amino acid sequence: CASSVGGGLYEQYF.

The chain carries TRBV20-1 and TRBJ2-1, with 14 bases aligning to TRBD2. The trim removed 1 base at V and 4 bases at J, leaving 15 bases unmatched. The CDR3 totals 20 residues. Germline loops: CDR1 DFQATT, CDR2 SNEGSKA (reference sequence). In DNA form, the CDR3 reads TGCAGTGCTAGAGGGGTAGGACTAGCGGGGGGCCCTTACGTTTACAATGAGCAGTTCTTC. It specifies CSARGVGLAGGPYVYNEQFF.

This clonotype has just a few counts. Just one base apart from a much larger clone, this may be a read error. The chain couples TRBV12-3 or TRBV12-4 to TRBJ2-7, with TRBD1 identical over 7 bases. V lost 6 bases and J lost 2; bases outside the gene matches: 4. This CDR3 region has 13 residues. The CDR3 region is CASRKTGTYEQYF. Written as DNA, the CDR3 is TGTGCCAGCAGGAAGACAGGGACCTACGAGCAGTACTTC.

The table lists this clonotype with many counts. CDR3 loop: CASSLLGLAPGVGEQYF. In nucleotides, the CDR3 is TGCGCCAGCAGTCTACTTGGACTAGCCCCTGGGGTAGGAGAGCAGTACTTC. This rearrangement joins TRBV4-1 to TRBJ2-7, with 8 bases identical to TRBD2. V lost 6 bases to trimming and J lost 7 bases; unmatched junction nucleotides: 20. The CDR3 has 17 residues. Per the germline V gene, CDR1 is MGHRA and CDR2 is YSYEKL.

There are a few counts of this clonotype. The V call is TRBV20-1, the J call TRBJ1-2; D is undetermined. There are 15 residues in the CDR3. The V gene's germline CDR1 is DFQATT and CDR2 SNEGSKA (reference sequence). The V gene lost 4 bases and the J gene lost 0 bases, with 15 bases spanning the gap. The CDR3 loop is CSAKREGTANYGYTF. CDR3 DNA sequence: TGCAGTGCTAAACGGGAGGGAACTGCTAACTATGGCTACACCTTC.

The V and J genes are TRBV29-1 and TRBJ2-5; no clear D gene. Germline-derived CDR1 and CDR2 are SQVTM and ANQGSEA. This CDR3 is built from 14 residues. The ends were cut back, 1 base at V and 4 bases at J, with 13 bases in the middle. The CDR3 region is CSVEAAGFLETQYF. The CDR3 coding sequence is TGCAGCGTTGAAGCGGCAGGATTTTTAGAGACCCAGTACTTC.

The V and J genes are TRBV28 and TRBJ2-1; either TRBD1 or TRBD2 may fit D (5 bases each). This CDR3 has 14 residues. The ends were cut back, 5 bases at V and 7 bases at J, with 15 bases in the middle. Germline values: CDR1 MDHEN, CDR2 SYDVKM. The CDR3 here is CASSPGSLTNEQFF. CDR3 bases: TGTGCCAGCAGTCCAGGGAGTTTGACAAATGAGCAGTTCTTC.

Written as DNA, the CDR3 is TGTGCCAGCAGTACAACAGGGGCTGATTACACTGAAGCTTTCTTT. Protein: CASSTTGADYTEAFF. This chain uses TRBV7-8 with TRBJ1-1; 7 nucleotides agree with TRBD1. With V trimmed by 6 bases and J by 3 bases, 10 bases remained unmatched. The CDR3 has 15 amino acids. From germline, CDR1 is SGHVS and CDR2 FQNEAQ.

The sample holds a few counts of this clonotype. CDR3 sequence reads: CASSLYGGVHEQFF. As DNA, the CDR3 is TGTGCCAGCAGCCTGTACGGGGGAGTGCATGAGCAGTTCTTC. This chain links TRBV13 with TRBJ2-1; tentatively, D is TRBD2 (6 bases). CDR1 is PRHDT, CDR2 FYEKMQ, per germline (reference sequence). V lost 5 bases and J 8 bases, leaving 16 bases between the germline ends. The CDR3 covers 14 residues.

There are a few counts of this clonotype. CDR3 DNA: TGCGCCAGCAGCCCGGGGCTAGGGGGTTATGAGCAGTTCTTC. It codes for CASSPGLGGYEQFF. The chain carries TRBV5-1 and TRBJ2-1, with D perhaps matching TRBD1 (6 bases). Deletions cut 4 bases from V and 8 bases from J, with 16 bases between. CDR3 length equals 14 residues. The germline CDR1 and CDR2 sequences are SGHRS and YFSETQ.

V and J are TRBV20-1 and TRBJ2-1, with 8 bases fitting TRBD2. The CDR3 totals 17 residues. The J segment lost 8 bases and the V segment lost 3 bases, leaving 18 bases of the junction unmatched. Germline V gene data show CDR1 as DFQATT and CDR2 as SNEGSKA (reference sequence). CDR3 loop: CSARSADSSGRGYEQFF. The CDR3 region has the DNA TGCAGTGCTAGGTCCGCGGATTCGAGCGGGAGAGGGTATGAGCAGTTCTTC.

The genes are TRBV24-1 and TRBJ2-3; TRBD2 agrees at 7 bases. Unmatched junction bases numbered 15, after V lost 5 bases and J lost 5 bases. Germline V gives CDR1 KGHDR, CDR2 SFDVKD. The CDR3 has 17 residues. In nucleotides, the CDR3 is TGTGCCACCAGTGGATCCCCGGGTCAGGGCGGGGGAGATACGCAGTATTTT. Translation: CATSGSPGQGGGDTQYF.

The chain's CDR3 is CASSFGDKSNQPQHF. In DNA form, the CDR3 reads TGTGCCAGCAGTTTTGGAGATAAAAGCAATCAGCCCCAGCATTTT. V gene TRBV12-3 or TRBV12-4 combines with J gene TRBJ1-5; no definite D call. The V end lost 3 bases, the J end lost 1 base, and 10 bases lay between the germline ends. This CDR3 contains 15 residues.

The V gene is TRBV20-1, the J gene TRBJ2-7; D perhaps matches TRBD1 (5 bases). Trimming removed 7 bases at V and 6 bases at J, with 16 bases between. The CDR3 consists of 12 residues. Germline CDR1 and CDR2: DFQATT and SNEGSKA (reference sequence). As DNA, the CDR3 is TGCAGTGTGCGGCAGGGCCTTAGCGAGCAGTACTTC. It yields the protein CSVRQGLSEQYF.

The V call is TRBV10-2, the J call TRBJ1-2; D is undetermined. Trimming left V 2 bases short and J 8 bases short, with 9 bases between. Germline CDR1 is WSHSY and CDR2 is SAAADI. CDR3 size: 12 residues. CDR3 nucleotide sequence: TGCGCCAGCAGTGAGCCCCGATACGGCTACACCTTC. Encoded protein: CASSEPRYGYTF.

The rearrangement joins TRBV6-6 to TRBJ1-5; 7 bases line up with TRBD1. The germline V gene encodes CDR1 MNHNY and CDR2 SVGAGI (reference sequence). The trim removed 5 bases at V and 2 bases at J, leaving 9 bases unmatched. CDR3 length equals 16 residues. The CDR3 sequence is CASSRGQARGNQPQHF. DNA for the CDR3: TGTGCCAGCAGTCGCGGACAGGCGCGAGGCAATCAGCCCCAGCATTTT.

This clonotype was observed a handful of times. V and J are TRBV6-1 and TRBJ2-3; TRBD2 agrees at 9 bases. Per germline, CDR1 MNHNS and CDR2 SASEGT. Germline trimming cut 6 bases from V and 6 bases from J; bases unmatched to any gene: 10. This CDR3 is built from 15 residues. CDR3 sequence (DNA): TGTGCCAGCAGCGAATTGCGGGGGGGTTCCGATACGCAGTATTTT. Its translation: CASSELRGGSDTQYF.

The table lists this clonotype with a few counts. J is TRBJ1-1 and V is TRBV27; D perhaps matches TRBD1 (5 bases). The V end lost 7 bases, the J end lost 0 bases, and 9 bases lay between the germline ends. Germline V lookup: CDR1 MNHEY, CDR2 SMNVEV (reference sequence). The CDR3 has 13 amino acids. This CDR3 reads CASKGAMNTEAFF. The CDR3 DNA is TGTGCCAGCAAAGGGGCTATGAACACTGAAGCTTTCTTT.

The chain is built from TRBV7-3 and TRBJ2-2, with D uncertain. The CDR3 is 12 residues long. Trimming removed 1 base from V and 8 bases from J, with 5 bases in between. From germline, CDR1 is SGHTA and CDR2 FQGTGA. CDR3 bases: TGTGCCAGCAGCTTAAAAGGAGGGGAGCTGTTTTTT. This translates into CASSLKGGELFF.

On this clonotype itself: Compared with germline, one end of the junction differs, possibly owing to a read error. The rearrangement uses TRBV5-1 and TRBJ2-7, with 9 bases identical to TRBD1. Germline V gene sequence: CDR1 SGHRS, CDR2 YFSETQ. CDR3 length equals 13 residues. The DNA of the CDR3 is TGCGCCAGCAGGGGGACAGGGATCTACGAGCAGGACTTC. Translated: CASRGTGIYEQDF.

The chain has TRBV20-1 and TRBJ2-1, with D possibly matching TRBD1 (6 bases). CDR1 DFQATT and CDR2 SNEGSKA come from the germline V gene (reference sequence). The CDR3 is 19 residues long. The V end lost 1 base, the J end lost 0 bases, and 22 bases lay between the germline ends. Here the CDR3 reads CSARGLDSMPPRSYNEQFF. Here the CDR3 DNA reads TGCAGTGCTAGAGGACTGGACAGTATGCCCCCTCGCTCCTACAATGAGCAGTTCTTC.

This clonotype was found a few times. The genes are TRBV28 and TRBJ2-7; 8 bases match TRBD2. Germline trimming cut 7 bases from V and 2 bases from J; bases unmatched to any gene: 1. Germline V gene lookup returns CDR1 MDHEN and CDR2 SYDVKM. This CDR3 region has 12 residues. CDR3 loop: CASNGGAYEQYF. CDR3 DNA sequence: TGTGCCAGCAACGGGGGGGCCTACGAGCAGTACTTC.

This rearrangement joins TRBV29-1 to TRBJ2-5; D may be TRBD2 (6 bases). CDR3 length equals 13 residues. V was cut by 6 bases and J by 5 bases, with 16 bases left in between. Germline loops: CDR1 SQVTM, CDR2 ANQGSEA. As DNA, the CDR3 is TGCAGCGTGGTTGCGGGACGTTGGGAGACCCAGTACTTC. It encodes CSVVAGRWETQYF.

To note about this clonotype: A much larger clone lies a single base off, so this may be a read error. The chain employs TRBV5-1 and TRBJ2-1; TRBD2 is a possible D gene (7 bases). Looked up from germline, CDR1 is SGHRS and CDR2 is YFSETQ. V lost 3 bases and J 4 bases, leaving 14 bases between the germline ends. The CDR3 length is 15 residues. Here the CDR3 DNA reads TGCGCCAGCAGCTGGGGGGGCTCTACATACAATGAGCAGTTCTTC. Translation: CASSWGGSTYNEQFF. Together with reference TRBV5-1 and TRBJ2-1, the CDR3 gives the full variable domain: KAGVTQTPRYLIKTRGQQVTLSCSPISGHRSVSWYQQTPGQGLQFLFEYFSETQRNKGNFPGRFSGRQFSNSRSEMNVSTLELGDSALYLCASSWGGSTYNEQFFGPGTRLTVL.

This clonotype was counted between two and nine times. V usage is TRBV12-3 or TRBV12-4 and J usage is TRBJ2-7; D uncertain. The CDR3 covers 14 residues. V was trimmed by 2 bases and J by 6 bases, leaving 14 bases between them. Here the CDR3 DNA reads TGTGCCAGCAGTTTAAGGGCTGACGGACGCGAGCAGTACTTC. Translating gives CASSLRADGREQYF.

CDR3 amino acids: CASSFIPGQADEANYGYTF. The DNA of the CDR3 is TGTGCCAGCAGCTTTATTCCGGGACAGGCGGACGAGGCTAACTATGGCTACACCTTC. J is TRBJ1-2 and V is TRBV7-2; 8 positions agree with TRBD1. Germline assignment: CDR1 SGHTA and CDR2 FQGNSA. V dropped 3 bases and J dropped 0; count of bases not matched to a gene: 15. The CDR3 length is 19 residues.

This clonotype was counted a single time. The V gene is TRBV3-1, the J gene TRBJ2-3; D ambiguous. From germline, CDR1 is LGHDT and CDR2 YNNKEL (reference sequence). Trimming shortened V by 1 base and J by 3 bases, and 17 bases separated the two germline ends. The length of the CDR3 is 17 residues. The CDR3 sequence: CASSQVRVESGTDTQYF. CDR3 in DNA: TGTGCCAGCAGCCAAGTGAGAGTTGAGTCTGGTACAGATACGCAGTATTTT.

This clonotype was counted once. V and J are TRBV7-8 and TRBJ2-2; D not resolved. The germline CDR1 and CDR2 sequences are SGHVS and FQNEAQ. The CDR3 consists of 15 residues. V shed 10 bases and J shed 0 bases, with 15 bases lying between them. The CDR3 coding sequence is TGTGCCACCCAACTCCGGGTTTCGAACACCGGGGAGCTGTTTTTT. This gives the protein CATQLRVSNTGELFF.